The rows below give T cell receptor beta chains drawn from one sample of a study of siplizumab effects on memory and regulatory T cells. TCRdb's table, derived via immunoSEQ multiplex PCR, lists solely in-frame clones and lacks some. The profile shows roughly 97,000 clones, over 90% of them singletons. The sample comprised Tregs sorted from blood. The receptors originated from a human donor in good health. CDR3s include the opening cysteine and the closing phenylalanine or tryptophan. Fields, in order: V gene, D gene, J gene, CDR3 protein, CDR3 DNA. D genes are given only for firm matches.

TRBV27	.	TRBJ1-2	CASSIRQDYGYTF	TGTGCCAGCAGTATACGACAAGACTATGGCTACACCTTC
TRBV7-3	TRBD1	TRBJ1-1	CASSNPGQGQAFF	TGTGCCAGCAGCAATCCGGGACAGGGCCAAGCTTTCTTT
TRBV13	TRBD1	TRBJ1-4	CASSRGQGVTNEKLFF	TGTGCCAGCAGCCGAGGACAGGGTGTAACTAATGAAAAACTGTTTTTT
TRBV7-8	.	TRBJ2-7	CASSSLWRGGGEQYF	TGTGCCAGCAGCTCCCTGTGGAGGGGTGGGGGCGAGCAGTACTTC
TRBV4-2	TRBD1	TRBJ1-3	CASSLQGTGGNTIYF	TGTGCCAGCAGCCTACAAGGGACAGGGGGAAACACCATATATTTT
TRBV7-9	.	TRBJ1-1	CASSLGVAAFF	TGTGCCAGCAGCTTAGGAGTGGCGGCTTTCTTT
TRBV11-1	TRBD2	TRBJ2-1	CASSPTSGGHSYNEQFF	TGTGCCAGCAGCCCGACTAGCGGGGGACACTCCTACAATGAGCAGTTCTTC
TRBV19	.	TRBJ1-5	CASSMVISQPQHF	TGTGCCAGTAGTATGGTTATCAGTCAGCCCCAGCATTTT
TRBV14	.	TRBJ1-1	CASSLKGGGRVAEAFF	TGTGCCAGCAGCCTGAAAGGGGGTGGGCGTGTGGCTGAAGCTTTCTTT
TRBV5-5	.	TRBJ2-5	CASSLRYTGQETQYF	TGTGCCAGCAGCTTAAGGTACACAGGGCAAGAGACCCAGTACTTC
TRBV30	TRBD1	TRBJ2-2	CAWSVGTGGPGELFF	TGTGCCTGGAGTGTGGGGACAGGAGGACCCGGGGAGCTGTTTTTT
TRBV10-3	.	TRBJ2-5	CAISESSLQETQYF	TGTGCCATCAGTGAGTCTAGCCTCCAAGAGACCCAGTACTTC
TRBV30	.	TRBJ1-1	CAWSVPGQMNTEAFF	TGTGCCTGGAGTGTACCCGGACAGATGAACACTGAAGCTTTCTTT
TRBV11-1	.	TRBJ2-1	CASSAGPNEQFF	TGTGCCAGCAGCGCGGGGCCAAATGAGCAGTTCTTC
TRBV12-5	TRBD1	TRBJ1-2	CASGLATGTAYGYTF	TGTGCTAGTGGTTTGGCGACCGGGACAGCCTATGGCTACACCTTC
TRBV7-9	TRBD2	TRBJ2-1	CASSPGTSPYNEQFF	TGTGCCAGCAGTCCCGGGACTAGCCCTTACAATGAGCAGTTCTTC